What follows are 29 T cell receptor beta chains derived from one specimen sequenced in a study of T cells after yellow fever vaccination. TCRdb passed the 5' RACE reads through MiXCR, listing each CDR3 protein once. The table lists roughly 170,000 distinct CDR3 sequences, approximately 6% of them singletons. Sequenced here: CD4+ T cells sorted from PBMCs, sampled on the day of the first yellow fever vaccination. These TCRs come from a man aged 18 to 30 who received the YFV17D yellow fever vaccine.

This clonotype was found many times. The chain uses TRBV5-6 and TRBJ2-3; D unresolved. V was cut by 0 bases and J by 2 bases, with 13 bases left in between. There are 16 residues in the CDR3. The V gene's germline CDR1 is SGHDT and CDR2 YYEEEE. CDR3 sequence reads: CASSLVTLAPTDTQYF. DNA of the CDR3: TGTGCCAGCAGCTTGGTGACCCTTGCTCCCACAGATACGCAGTATTTT. The full variable domain, its missing parts supplied by reference TRBV5-6 and TRBJ2-3, is DAGVTQSPTHLIKTRGQQVTLRCSPKSGHDTVSWYQQALGQGPQFIFQYYEEEERQRGNFPDRFSGHQFPNYSSELNVNALLLGDSALYLCASSLVTLAPTDTQYFGPGTRLTVL.

This clonotype has a count of ten or more. The chain is built from TRBV5-1 and TRBJ2-2; TRBD2 might be the D (6 bases). Germline V lookup: CDR1 SGHRS, CDR2 YFSETQ. Trimming took off 0 bases at V and 3 bases at J, with 9 bases between the two ends. The CDR3 has 15 amino acids. Here the CDR3 reads CASSLAAGHTGELFF. The CDR3 DNA reads as TGCGCCAGCAGCTTGGCCGCGGGGCACACCGGGGAGCTGTTTTTT.

This clonotype was detected a few times. The rearrangement uses TRBV12-3 or TRBV12-4 and TRBJ2-5, with a possible D match to TRBD2 (7 bases). The CDR3 length is 15 residues. The germline V and J ends were trimmed by 6 bases and 5 bases, with 19 bases remaining between them. Here the CDR3 reads CASSSPGEGGETQYF. The CDR3 bases are TGTGCCAGCAGCTCTCCCGGGGAGGGGGGGGAGACCCAGTACTTC.

This clonotype was recorded many times. The gene calls are TRBV10-1 and TRBJ2-1, with 10 bases lining up with TRBD2. The CDR3 extends over 15 amino acids. V lost 3 bases to trimming and J lost 7 bases; unmatched junction nucleotides: 6. Germline V CDR1 and CDR2: WNHNN, SYGVQD (reference sequence). CDR3 coding DNA: TGCGCCAGCAGTGACCCTAGCGGGGGCTTGAATGAGCAGTTCTTC. Residues: CASSDPSGGLNEQFF.

A word on this clonotype: A clone one base away is much larger, so this may be a read error. The chain recombines TRBV7-2 with TRBJ2-3; D unclear. V was trimmed by 5 bases and J by 5 bases, leaving 11 bases between them. Germline CDR1 reads SGHTA; CDR2 reads FQGNSA. The length of the CDR3 is 13 residues. The CDR3 DNA follows: TGTGCCAGCAGCAGGATCGTTCTAGATACGCAGTATTTT. Amino acids: CASSRIVLDTQYF.

This clonotype has at least ten counts. The rearrangement uses TRBV12-3 or TRBV12-4 and TRBJ1-2, with no clear D. The length of the CDR3 is 13 residues. V dropped 2 bases and J dropped 4 bases, with 8 bases sitting between them. CDR3 amino acids: CASSLSGSYGYTF. CDR3 DNA: TGTGCCAGCAGTTTATCCGGATCCTATGGCTACACCTTC.

This clonotype was seen ten or more times. V gene TRBV10-3 combines with J gene TRBJ1-4; D remains ambiguous. Trimming stripped 2 bases from V and 8 bases from J, with 9 bases between. Germline V lookup: CDR1 ENHRY, CDR2 SYGVKD. The CDR3 covers 13 residues. The CDR3 DNA sequence: TGTGCCATCAGTGAGCCGCGTGAGGAAAAACTGTTTTTT. The encoded protein is CAISEPREEKLFF.

A few counts support this clonotype. This chain connects TRBV6-5 to TRBJ2-5, with 7 bases identical to TRBD2. CDR1 MNHEY and CDR2 SVGAGI come from the germline V gene. This CDR3 has 14 amino acids. V lost 0 bases, J lost 2 bases, and 0 bases stayed unmatched. CDR3 coding DNA: TGTGCCAGCAGTTACTCCGGGGGGCAAGAGACCCAGTACTTC. This encodes CASSYSGGQETQYF.

This clonotype was observed a handful of times. This chain links TRBV27 with TRBJ1-5; maybe TRBD1 (5 bases). The CDR3 runs to 14 residues. The germline V and J ends were trimmed by 6 bases and 0 bases, with 9 bases remaining between them. The V gene's germline CDR1 is MNHEY and CDR2 SMNVEV (reference sequence). CDR3: CASRRGDSNQPQHF. CDR3 bases: TGTGCCAGCAGGAGGGGAGATAGCAATCAGCCCCAGCATTTT.

The sample holds many counts of this clonotype. Here the CDR3 reads CASSPPGAGGNNEQFF. The DNA of the CDR3 is TGTGCCAGCAGCCCGCCCGGGGCGGGGGGCAACAATGAGCAGTTCTTC. The V call is TRBV7-3, the J call TRBJ2-1; 8 bases are shared with TRBD2. Trimming at V came to 5 bases and at J to 5 bases, leaving 11 bases not matched to a gene. The CDR3 has 16 residues. Germline lookup yields CDR1 SGHTA and CDR2 FQGTGA.

This clonotype was picked up many times. The rearrangement uses TRBV6-5 and TRBJ1-2, with D perhaps TRBD1 (5 bases). The ends were cut back, 0 bases at V and 2 bases at J, with 7 bases in the middle. CDR1 is MNHEY, CDR2 SVGAGI, per germline. The CDR3 runs 14 residues. This CDR3 is CASSYSSGNYGYTF. Here the CDR3 DNA reads TGTGCCAGCAGTTACTCGTCAGGGAACTATGGCTACACCTTC.

The V gene is TRBV20-1, the J gene TRBJ2-1, with 8 bases aligning to TRBD1. The CDR3 is made up of 16 amino acids. Germline V gene lookup returns CDR1 DFQATT and CDR2 SNEGSKA (reference sequence). The V segment lost 6 bases and the J segment 3 bases; nucleotides outside the gene matches: 13. As DNA, the CDR3 is TGCAGTGCGTTAACTCGGACAGGGCTCCACTACAATGAGCAGTTCTTC. It codes for CSALTRTGLHYNEQFF.

This CDR3 is CASSSHTASTDTQYF. For the CDR3, the DNA is TGTGCCAGCAGTTCACATACTGCTAGCACAGATACGCAGTATTTT. This sequence joins TRBV12-3 or TRBV12-4 and TRBJ2-3; D is uncertain. Trimming shortened V by 4 bases and J by 0 bases, and 11 bases separated the two germline ends. The CDR3 has 15 amino acids.

This clonotype was recorded a few times. The rearrangement uses TRBV20-1 and TRBJ2-5; 9 bases fit TRBD2. CDR3 length: 14 residues. The ends lost 3 bases at V and 5 bases at J; junction bases unmatched: 7. Germline CDR1 is DFQATT and CDR2 is SNEGSKA (reference sequence). CDR3 sequence (DNA): TGCAGTGCTAGGGCGGGGGGGGCCTTGGAGACCCAGTACTTC. It codes for CSARAGGALETQYF.

V and J are TRBV5-6 and TRBJ2-2; D uncertain. Germline CDR1 is SGHDT and CDR2 is YYEEEE. The CDR3 spans 13 residues. V lost 4 bases and J 7 bases, leaving 11 bases between the germline ends. CDR3 sequence: CASSLGFLGELFF. DNA of the CDR3: TGTGCCAGCAGCCTTGGGTTCCTCGGGGAGCTGTTTTTT.

This clonotype has more than one count but fewer than ten. The V and J genes are TRBV2 and TRBJ2-7, with 9 bases that match TRBD1. With 10 bases clipped from V and 0 bases from J, the junction kept 10 bases outside the gene matches. CDR1 and CDR2 from the germline V gene are SNHLY and FYNNEI. CDR3 size: 15 residues. The CDR3 loop is CAIPRTGGLSYEQYF. Here the CDR3 DNA reads TGTGCCATTCCACGCACAGGGGGCCTCTCCTACGAGCAGTACTTC.

This clonotype was counted a few times. The CDR3 bases are TGTGCCAGCAGGGCCCGGGACAGCTTCTCGAATAGCAATCAGCCCCAGCATTTT. Its translation: CASRARDSFSNSNQPQHF. The chain has TRBV6-1 and TRBJ1-5; 7 positions match TRBD1. The CDR3 length is 18 residues. In germline, CDR1 is MNHNS, CDR2 SASEGT. The J segment lost 0 bases and the V segment lost 6 bases, leaving 14 bases of the junction unmatched.

This clonotype was recorded many times. This chain uses TRBV4-3 with TRBJ1-6; 12 bases fit TRBD1. Germline V gene data show CDR1 as LGHNA and CDR2 as YSLEER. CDR3 length equals 16 residues. V dropped 4 bases and J dropped 14; count of bases not matched to a gene: 12. CDR3 sequence: CASSRTPGQGANSLHF. In DNA, the CDR3 is TGCGCCAGCAGCCGCACCCCGGGACAGGGGGCGAATTCCCTCCACTTT.

In its sample, this clonotype was seen many times. This chain links TRBV5-1 with TRBJ1-2; unclear D gene. Trimming shortened V by 1 base and J by 5 bases, and 9 bases separated the two germline ends. Germline CDR1 is SGHRS and CDR2 is YFSETQ. This CDR3 has 13 residues. The CDR3 region is CASSLLADYGYTF. CDR3 bases: TGCGCCAGCAGCTTGCTGGCGGATTATGGCTACACCTTC.

This clonotype was observed a handful of times. The chain carries TRBV4-2 and TRBJ2-3, with D possibly matching TRBD2 (7 bases). Germline assignment: CDR1 LGHNA and CDR2 YNFKEQ. V lost 0 bases, J lost 6 bases, and 13 bases lay in between. The CDR3 runs to 15 residues. This CDR3 reads CASSQDPGGLDTQYF. In DNA form, the CDR3 reads TGTGCCAGCAGCCAAGATCCGGGGGGCTTGGATACGCAGTATTTT.

At least ten counts were recorded for this clonotype. This chain links TRBV12-3 or TRBV12-4 with TRBJ2-1, with TRBD2 identical over 12 bases. With 5 bases clipped from V and 9 bases from J, the junction kept 8 bases outside the gene matches. The CDR3 runs to 15 residues. CDR3 loop: CASSPWTSGVVEQFF. The CDR3 DNA is TGTGCCAGCAGTCCTTGGACTAGCGGGGTGGTTGAGCAGTTCTTC.

This clonotype has at least ten counts. The chain is built from TRBV2 and TRBJ1-1; TRBD1 matches at 7 bases. Unmatched junction bases numbered 7, after V lost 6 bases and J lost 0 bases. There are 15 residues in the CDR3. Germline V lookup: CDR1 SNHLY, CDR2 FYNNEI. In DNA, the CDR3 is TGTGCCAGCAGCCGACAGGGACTCATGAACACTGAAGCTTTCTTT. As protein: CASSRQGLMNTEAFF.

V and J are TRBV28 and TRBJ1-2, with 9 bases aligning to TRBD1. The CDR3 has 16 residues. The V gene's germline CDR1 is MDHEN and CDR2 SYDVKM. The V segment lost 6 bases and the J segment 4 bases; nucleotides outside the gene matches: 12. CDR3 nucleotide sequence: TGTGCCAGCAGCACCCACGGGACAGGGCTTTCCTATGGCTACACCTTC. It codes for CASSTHGTGLSYGYTF.

This clonotype has more than one count but fewer than ten. This chain links TRBV20-1 with TRBJ2-3; no definite D call. In germline, CDR1 is DFQATT, CDR2 SNEGSKA (reference sequence). This CDR3 is built from 13 residues. Trimming stripped 0 bases from V and 2 bases from J, with 6 bases between. CDR3 nucleotides: TGCAGTGCTAGAGAGGCTAACACAGATACGCAGTATTTT. Translation: CSAREANTDTQYF.

This clonotype was seen more than once but under ten times. This chain uses TRBV28 with TRBJ2-5, with TRBD2 matching over 9 bases. Germline CDR1 is MDHEN and CDR2 is SYDVKM. J lost 5 bases, V lost 4 bases, and 11 bases had no gene match. The CDR3 has 16 amino acids. CDR3 amino acids: CASSSPDSGGVETQYF. CDR3 DNA: TGTGCCAGCAGTTCCCCGGATAGCGGGGGAGTTGAGACCCAGTACTTC.

Here the CDR3 reads CASMVSGTDTQYF. Written as DNA, the CDR3 is TGTGCCAGCATGGTGTCTGGCACAGATACGCAGTATTTT. The chain combines TRBV14 with TRBJ2-3, with D hard to call. The length of the CDR3 is 13 residues. The V and J ends lost 7 bases and 1 base respectively, with 9 bases between them. Germline V CDR1 and CDR2: SGHDN, FVKESK.

On this clonotype itself: A much bigger clone sits one base away, suggesting this may be a read error. J is TRBJ2-3 and V is TRBV12-3 or TRBV12-4, with 8 bases that match TRBD2. The CDR3 consists of 15 residues. As DNA, the CDR3 is TGTGCCAGCAGTCCCCGGGGGGGCGGAGCAGATACGCATTATTTT. Its translation: CASSPRGGGADTHYF.

This clonotype came up many times. This chain uses TRBV5-5 with TRBJ2-5, with D possibly matching TRBD2 (5 bases). This CDR3 comprises 15 residues. Germline-derived CDR1 and CDR2 are SGHKS and YYEKEE (reference sequence). The ends were cut back, 1 base at V and 5 bases at J, with 15 bases in the middle. CDR3 sequence: CASSLRGASGETQYF. In DNA form, the CDR3 reads TGTGCCAGCAGCTTGCGGGGAGCGTCCGGGGAGACCCAGTACTTC.

This clonotype has a handful of counts. J is TRBJ1-5 and V is TRBV27; D gene ambiguous. With 8 bases removed from V and 0 bases from J, the gap between germline ends came to 8 bases. The CDR3 is 13 amino acids. Germline V gene lookup returns CDR1 MNHEY and CDR2 SMNVEV (reference sequence). DNA for the CDR3: TGTGCCAGCCGGAGCTATAGCAATCAGCCCCAGCATTTT. Residues: CASRSYSNQPQHF.